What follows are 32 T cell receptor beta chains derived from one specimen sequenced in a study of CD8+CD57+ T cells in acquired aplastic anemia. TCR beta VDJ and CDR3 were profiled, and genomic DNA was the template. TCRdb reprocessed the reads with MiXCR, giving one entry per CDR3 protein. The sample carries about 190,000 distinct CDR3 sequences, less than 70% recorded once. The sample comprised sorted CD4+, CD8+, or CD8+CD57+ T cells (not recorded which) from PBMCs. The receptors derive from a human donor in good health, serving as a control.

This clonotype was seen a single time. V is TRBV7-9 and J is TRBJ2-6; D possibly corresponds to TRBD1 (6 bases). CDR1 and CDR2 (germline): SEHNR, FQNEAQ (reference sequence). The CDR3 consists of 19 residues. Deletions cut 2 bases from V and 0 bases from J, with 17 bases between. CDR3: CASSLYLDGQISGANVLTF. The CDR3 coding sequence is TGTGCCAGCAGCTTATATCTGGATGGACAGATCTCTGGGGCCAACGTCCTGACTTTC.

The CDR3 nucleotides are TGCAGTGCTACCCGCTCTCCAGTCTACGAGCAGTACTTC. As protein: CSATRSPVYEQYF. The chain combines TRBV20-1 with TRBJ2-7; D uncertain. The length of the CDR3 is 13 residues. Per germline, CDR1 DFQATT and CDR2 SNEGSKA (reference sequence). The ends were cut back, 4 bases at V and 3 bases at J, with 13 bases in the middle.

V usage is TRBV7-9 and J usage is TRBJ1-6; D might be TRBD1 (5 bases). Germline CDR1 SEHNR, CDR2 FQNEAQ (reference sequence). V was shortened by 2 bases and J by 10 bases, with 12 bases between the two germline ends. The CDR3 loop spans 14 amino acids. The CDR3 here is CASSLQGFISPLHF. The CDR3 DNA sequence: TGTGCCAGCAGCTTACAGGGTTTCATCTCACCCCTCCACTTT.

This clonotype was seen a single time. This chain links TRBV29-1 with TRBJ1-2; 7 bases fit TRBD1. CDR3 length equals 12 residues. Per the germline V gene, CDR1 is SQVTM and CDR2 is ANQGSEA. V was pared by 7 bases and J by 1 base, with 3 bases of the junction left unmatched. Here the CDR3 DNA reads TGCAGCGGGGGGACAGTTAACTATGGCTACACCTTC. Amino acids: CSGGTVNYGYTF.

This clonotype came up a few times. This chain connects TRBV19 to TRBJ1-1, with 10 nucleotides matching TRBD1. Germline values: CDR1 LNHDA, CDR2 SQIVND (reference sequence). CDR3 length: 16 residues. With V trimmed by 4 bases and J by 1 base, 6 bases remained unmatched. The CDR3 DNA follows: TGTGCCAGTAGTAAAAGGACAGGGGGACAGAACACTGAAGCTTTCTTT. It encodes CASSKRTGGQNTEAFF.

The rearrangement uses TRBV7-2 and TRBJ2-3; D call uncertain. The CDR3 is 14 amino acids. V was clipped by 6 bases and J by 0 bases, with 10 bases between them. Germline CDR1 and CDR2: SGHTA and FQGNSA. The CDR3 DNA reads TGTGCCAGCAGTACTCAACCTAGCACAGATACGCAGTATTTT. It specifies CASSTQPSTDTQYF.

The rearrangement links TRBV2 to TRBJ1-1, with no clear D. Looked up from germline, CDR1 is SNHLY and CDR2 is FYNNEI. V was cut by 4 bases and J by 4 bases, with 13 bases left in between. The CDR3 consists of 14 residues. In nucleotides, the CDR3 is TGTGCCAGCAGTGTGGGTCCATGGGTCACTGAAGCTTTCTTT. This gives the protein CASSVGPWVTEAFF.

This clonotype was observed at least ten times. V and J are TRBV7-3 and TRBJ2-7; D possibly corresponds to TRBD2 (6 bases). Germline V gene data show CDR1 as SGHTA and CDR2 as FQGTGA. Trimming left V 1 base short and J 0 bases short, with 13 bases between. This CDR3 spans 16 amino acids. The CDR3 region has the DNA TGTGCCAGCAGCTTAAGTGGGACTTCAACCTCCTACGAGCAGTACTTC. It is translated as CASSLSGTSTSYEQYF.

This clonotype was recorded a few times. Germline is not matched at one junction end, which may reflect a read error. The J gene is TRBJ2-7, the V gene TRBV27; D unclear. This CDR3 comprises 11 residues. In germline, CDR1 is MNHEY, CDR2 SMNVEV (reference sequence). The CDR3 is CASSSVSEQHF. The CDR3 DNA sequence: TGTGCCAGCAGTTCCGTATCCGAGCAGCACTTC.

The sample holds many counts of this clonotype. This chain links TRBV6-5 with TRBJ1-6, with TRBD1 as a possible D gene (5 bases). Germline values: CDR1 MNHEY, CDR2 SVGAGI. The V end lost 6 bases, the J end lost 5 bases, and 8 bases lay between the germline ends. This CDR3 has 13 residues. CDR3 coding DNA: TGTGCCAGCAGCCGACAGAATAATTCACCCCTCCACTTT. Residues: CASSRQNNSPLHF.

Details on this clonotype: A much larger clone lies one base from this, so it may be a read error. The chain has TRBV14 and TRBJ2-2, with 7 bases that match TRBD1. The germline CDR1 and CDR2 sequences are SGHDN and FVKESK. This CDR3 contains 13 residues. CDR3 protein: CAGSQGGRGELFF. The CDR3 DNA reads TGTGCCGGCAGCCAAGGGGGCCGGGGGGAGCTGTTTTTT.

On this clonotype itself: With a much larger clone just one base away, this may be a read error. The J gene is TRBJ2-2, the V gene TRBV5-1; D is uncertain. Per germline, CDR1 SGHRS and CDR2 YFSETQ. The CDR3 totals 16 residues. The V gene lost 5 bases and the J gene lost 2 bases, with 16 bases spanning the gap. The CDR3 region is CASSGSGSLNTGELFF. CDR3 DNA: TGCGCCAGCAGTGGGTCAGGATCCCTCAACACCGGGGAGCTGTTTTTT.

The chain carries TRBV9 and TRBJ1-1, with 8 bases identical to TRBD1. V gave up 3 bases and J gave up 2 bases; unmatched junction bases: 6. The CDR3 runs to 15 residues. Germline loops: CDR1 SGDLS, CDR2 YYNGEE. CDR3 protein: CASSAADRGNTEAFF. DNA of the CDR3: TGTGCCAGCAGCGCTGCTGACAGGGGAAACACTGAAGCTTTCTTT.

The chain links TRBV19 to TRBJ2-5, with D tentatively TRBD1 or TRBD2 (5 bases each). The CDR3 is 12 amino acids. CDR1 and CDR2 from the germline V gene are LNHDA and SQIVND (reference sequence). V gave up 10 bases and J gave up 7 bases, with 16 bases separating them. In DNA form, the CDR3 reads TGTGCCACCCAAGATTGGGGGTCGACCCAGTACTTC. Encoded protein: CATQDWGSTQYF.

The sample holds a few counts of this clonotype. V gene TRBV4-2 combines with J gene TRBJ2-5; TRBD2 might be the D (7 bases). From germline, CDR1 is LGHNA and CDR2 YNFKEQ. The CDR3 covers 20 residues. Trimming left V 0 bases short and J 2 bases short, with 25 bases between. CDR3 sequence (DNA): TGTGCCAGCAGCCAAGATGGGTCGGGGGGCGGAAGAACAGGGCAAGAGACCCAGTACTTC. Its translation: CASSQDGSGGGRTGQETQYF.

CDR3 nucleotides: TGTGCCAGTGGTTCTCGACTGGGCGGGGCTTCGAACACCGGGGAGCTGTTTTTT. As protein: CASGSRLGGASNTGELFF. The genes are TRBV19 and TRBJ2-2, with D possibly TRBD2 on 6 matching bases. The CDR3 runs to 18 residues. Germline-derived CDR1 and CDR2 are LNHDA and SQIVND (reference sequence). Deletions cut 8 bases from V and 0 bases from J, with 22 bases between. The full variable domain, in which reference TRBV19 and TRBJ2-2 provide the parts outside the CDR3, is DGGITQSPKYLFRKEGQNVTLSCEQNLNHDAMYWYRQDPGQGLRLIYYSQIVNDFQKGDIAEGYSVSREKKESFPLTVTSAQKNPTAFYLCASGSRLGGASNTGELFFGEGSRLTVL.

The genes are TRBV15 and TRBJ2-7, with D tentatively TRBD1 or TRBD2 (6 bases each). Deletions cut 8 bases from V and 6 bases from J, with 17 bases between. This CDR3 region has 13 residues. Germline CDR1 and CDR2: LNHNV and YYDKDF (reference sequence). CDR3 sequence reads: CATQRGAALEQYF. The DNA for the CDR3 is TGTGCCACCCAGAGGGGGGCGGCTCTCGAGCAGTACTTC. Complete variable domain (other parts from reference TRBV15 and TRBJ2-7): DAMVIQNPRYQVTQFGKPVTLSCSQTLNHNVMYWYQQKSSQAPKLLFHYYDKDFNNEADTPDNFQSRRPNTSFCFLDIRSPGLGDTAMYLCATQRGAALEQYFGPGTRLTVT.

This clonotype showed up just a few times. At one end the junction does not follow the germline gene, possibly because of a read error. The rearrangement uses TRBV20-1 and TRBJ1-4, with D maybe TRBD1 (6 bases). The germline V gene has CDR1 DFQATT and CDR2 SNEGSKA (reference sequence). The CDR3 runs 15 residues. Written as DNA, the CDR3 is TGCAGAGCTAACATGGGGGCCCTAACCAATGAAAAACTGTTTTTT. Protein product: CRANMGALTNEKLFF.

CDR3 sequence: CASRRQVPNEKLFF. The CDR3 DNA reads as TGTGCCAGCAGACGACAGGTTCCAAATGAAAAACTGTTTTTT. The V and J genes are TRBV6-2 or TRBV6-3 and TRBJ1-4; possibly TRBD1 for D (6 bases). Trimming removed 6 bases from V and 5 bases from J, with 13 bases in between. This CDR3 has 14 amino acids. Germline assignment: CDR1 MNHEY and CDR2 SVGEGT.

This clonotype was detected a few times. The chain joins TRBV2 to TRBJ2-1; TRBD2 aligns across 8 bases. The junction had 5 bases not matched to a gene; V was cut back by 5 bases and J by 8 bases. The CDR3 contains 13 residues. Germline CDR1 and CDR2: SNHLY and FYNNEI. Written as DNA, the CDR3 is TGTGCCAGCAGTACCCGGGGGGGCGATGAGCAGTTCTTC. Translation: CASSTRGGDEQFF.

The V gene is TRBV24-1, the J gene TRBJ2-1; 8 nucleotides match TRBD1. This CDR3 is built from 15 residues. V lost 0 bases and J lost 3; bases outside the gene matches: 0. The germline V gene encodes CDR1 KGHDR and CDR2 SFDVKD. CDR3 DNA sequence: TGTGCCACCAGTGATTTGGGACAGGGCTACAATGAGCAGTTCTTC. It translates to CATSDLGQGYNEQFF.

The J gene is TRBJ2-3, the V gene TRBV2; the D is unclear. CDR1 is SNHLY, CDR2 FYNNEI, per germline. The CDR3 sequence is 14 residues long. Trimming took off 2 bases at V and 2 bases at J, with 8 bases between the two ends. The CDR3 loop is CASSENFYTDTQYF. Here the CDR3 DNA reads TGTGCCAGCAGTGAAAACTTCTACACAGATACGCAGTATTTT.

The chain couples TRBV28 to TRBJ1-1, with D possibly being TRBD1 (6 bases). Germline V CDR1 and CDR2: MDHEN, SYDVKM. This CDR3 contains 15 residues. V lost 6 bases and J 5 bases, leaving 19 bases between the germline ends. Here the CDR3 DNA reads TGTGCCAGCAGCCCACTAGCGGGGCAGGGGACTGAAGCTTTCTTT. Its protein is CASSPLAGQGTEAFF.

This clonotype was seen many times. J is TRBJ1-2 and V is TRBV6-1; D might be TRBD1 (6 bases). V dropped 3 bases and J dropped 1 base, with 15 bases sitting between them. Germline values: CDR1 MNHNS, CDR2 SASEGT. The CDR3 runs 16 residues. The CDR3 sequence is CASSERGNPRNYGYTF. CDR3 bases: TGTGCCAGCAGTGAGAGGGGGAATCCACGTAACTATGGCTACACCTTC.

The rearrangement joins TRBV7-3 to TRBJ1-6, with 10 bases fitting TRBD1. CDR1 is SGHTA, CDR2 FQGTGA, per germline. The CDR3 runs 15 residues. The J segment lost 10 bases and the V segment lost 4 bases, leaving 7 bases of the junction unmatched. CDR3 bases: TGTGCCAGCAGCTCCGGGACAGGGGTCATGTCACCCCTCCACTTT. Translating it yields CASSSGTGVMSPLHF.

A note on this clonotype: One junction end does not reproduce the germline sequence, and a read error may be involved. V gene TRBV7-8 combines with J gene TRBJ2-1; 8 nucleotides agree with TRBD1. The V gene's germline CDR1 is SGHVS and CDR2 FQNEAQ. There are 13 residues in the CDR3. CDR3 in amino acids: CASSQTGVNQQFF. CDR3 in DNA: TGTGCCAGCAGCCAGACAGGGGTCAATCAGCAGTTCTTC.

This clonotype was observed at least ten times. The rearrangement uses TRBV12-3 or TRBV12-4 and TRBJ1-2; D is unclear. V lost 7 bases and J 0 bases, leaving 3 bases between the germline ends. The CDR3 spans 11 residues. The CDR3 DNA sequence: TGTGCCAGCAAGGCTAACTATGGCTACACCTTC. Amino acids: CASKANYGYTF.

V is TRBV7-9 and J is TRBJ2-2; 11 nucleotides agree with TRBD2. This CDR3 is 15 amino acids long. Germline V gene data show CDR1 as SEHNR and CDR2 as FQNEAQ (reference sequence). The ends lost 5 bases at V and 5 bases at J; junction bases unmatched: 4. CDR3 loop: CASSRTSGWTGELFF. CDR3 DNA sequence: TGTGCCAGCAGCCGGACTAGCGGGTGGACCGGGGAGCTGTTTTTT.

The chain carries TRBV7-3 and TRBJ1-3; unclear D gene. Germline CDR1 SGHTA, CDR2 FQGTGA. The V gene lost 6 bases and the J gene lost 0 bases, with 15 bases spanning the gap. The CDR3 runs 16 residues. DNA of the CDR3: TGTGCCAGCAGTTTATATGTCGCCGTCTCTGGAAACACCATATATTTT. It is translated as CASSLYVAVSGNTIYF.

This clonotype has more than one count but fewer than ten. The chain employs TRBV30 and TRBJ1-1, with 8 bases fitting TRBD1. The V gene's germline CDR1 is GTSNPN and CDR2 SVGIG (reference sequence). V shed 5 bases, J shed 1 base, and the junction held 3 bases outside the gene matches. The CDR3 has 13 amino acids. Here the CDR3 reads CAWSGQGNTEAFF. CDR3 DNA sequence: TGTGCCTGGTCAGGACAGGGGAACACTGAAGCTTTCTTT.

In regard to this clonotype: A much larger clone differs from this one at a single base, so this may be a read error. This CDR3 reads CASSFTWPPGEKLFF. The CDR3 DNA is TGTGCCAGCAGTTTCACCTGGCCTCCAGGTGAAAAACTGTTTTTT. The chain joins TRBV6-5 to TRBJ1-4; D ambiguous. This CDR3 is 15 amino acids long. The ends were cut back, 4 bases at V and 7 bases at J, with 16 bases in the middle. Germline V gene data show CDR1 as MNHEY and CDR2 as SVGAGI.

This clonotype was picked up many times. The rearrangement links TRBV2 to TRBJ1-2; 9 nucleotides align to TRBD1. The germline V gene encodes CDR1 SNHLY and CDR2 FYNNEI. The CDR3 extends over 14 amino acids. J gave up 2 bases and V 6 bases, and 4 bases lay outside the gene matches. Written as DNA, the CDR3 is TGTGCCAGCAGCCCCGGGACAGGGAACTATGGCTACACCTTC. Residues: CASSPGTGNYGYTF. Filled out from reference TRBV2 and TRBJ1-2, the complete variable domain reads EPEVTQTPSHQVTQMGQEVILRCVPISNHLYFYWYRQILGQKVEFLVSFYNNEISEKSEIFDDQFSVERPDGSNFTLKIRSTKLEDSAMYFCASSPGTGNYGYTFGSGTRLTVV.